The 14 T cell receptor beta chains presented below share a single source sample, sequenced in a study of cytomegalovirus exposure and HLA in healthy donors. The repertoire was sequenced with immunoSEQ multiplex PCR; TCRdb's copy has only in-frame clones and lacks some. The table lists fewer than 150,000 clones, around nine tenths of them singletons. The specimen was PBMCs. Receptor source: a woman under 30 in good health and CMV-seropositive.

Written as DNA, the CDR3 is TGTGCCAGCAGCCCCGGTACAGGGCGCACAGATACGCAGTATTTT. This gives the protein CASSPGTGRTDTQYF. The chain recombines TRBV7-3 with TRBJ2-3, with D possibly TRBD1 on 6 matching bases. Germline assignment: CDR1 SGHTA and CDR2 FQGTGA. The CDR3 loop spans 15 amino acids. The V end was cut by 5 bases, the J end by 1 base, with 13 bases between.

The V call is TRBV5-4, the J call TRBJ1-1; D unresolved. Trimming left V 8 bases short and J 1 base short, with 9 bases between. The CDR3 has 12 amino acids. Per the germline V gene, CDR1 is SGHNT and CDR2 is YYREEE (reference sequence). CDR3 DNA sequence: TGTGCCAGTCAACGACAGAACACTGAAGCTTTCTTT. It encodes CASQRQNTEAFF.

The genes are TRBV7-2 and TRBJ2-7; 7 positions agree with TRBD1. After removal of 5 bases from V and 6 bases from J, the junction contained 4 bases not matched to a gene. The germline gives CDR1 SGHTA, CDR2 FQGNSA. This CDR3 has 12 amino acids. The CDR3 nucleotides read TGTGCCAGCAGCCGGAACAGGGGCGAGCAGTACTTC. It is translated as CASSRNRGEQYF.

In its sample, this clone was seen once. The V gene is TRBV5-5, the J gene TRBJ2-2, with TRBD2 as a possible D gene (5 bases). This CDR3 region has 15 residues. Germline-derived CDR1 and CDR2 are SGHKS and YYEKEE (reference sequence). Between the trimmed V and J ends, which lost 4 bases and 5 bases, there was a span of 15 bases. The CDR3 nucleotides read TGTGCCAGCAGCCTGAGGATAGGCGGGACCGGGGAGCTGTTTTTT. Residues: CASSLRIGGTGELFF.

About this clone: Distinct nucleotide sequences in the sample also encode this CDR3. The gene calls are TRBV9 and TRBJ2-7; D is unresolved. V lost 0 bases and J 3 bases, leaving 13 bases between the germline ends. From germline, CDR1 is SGDLS and CDR2 YYNGEE. The CDR3 loop spans 15 amino acids. The CDR3 protein is CASSVVNSPIYEQYF. CDR3 nucleotide sequence: TGTGCCAGCAGCGTAGTGAACAGCCCAATCTACGAGCAGTACTTC.

The chain uses TRBV27 and TRBJ1-6; weak D call: TRBD1 (5 bases). Trimming took 2 bases from V and 11 from J, leaving 10 bases between them. The germline V gene encodes CDR1 MNHEY and CDR2 SMNVEV (reference sequence). The CDR3 is 13 residues long. The CDR3 region has the DNA TGTGCCAGCAGTTTAGGCCAGGGTCCACCCCTCCACTTT. It specifies CASSLGQGPPLHF.

The CDR3 nucleotides are TGTGCCAGCTCACCACGGAACCGCGGGACAGGGACCACAGATACGCAGTATTTT. Its translation is CASSPRNRGTGTTDTQYF. This chain uses TRBV18 with TRBJ2-3; 9 bases fit TRBD1. The CDR3 totals 18 residues. The V segment lost 1 base and the J segment 2 bases; nucleotides outside the gene matches: 10. CDR1 KGHSH and CDR2 LQKENI come from the germline V gene. The full variable domain, rest sourced from reference TRBV18 and TRBJ2-3, is NAGVMQNPRHLVRRRGQEARLRCSPMKGHSHVYWYRQLPEEGLKFMVYLQKENIIDESGMPKERFSAEFPKEGPSILRIQQVVRGDSAAYFCASSPRNRGTGTTDTQYFGPGTRLTVL.

The chain recombines TRBV6-1 with TRBJ1-1; D unclear. CDR1 and CDR2 from the germline V gene are MNHNS and SASEGT. The ends were cut back, 4 bases at V and 1 base at J, with 7 bases in the middle. This CDR3 contains 13 residues. CDR3 region: CASSVTGNTEAFF. CDR3 nucleotide sequence: TGTGCCAGCAGTGTCACCGGGAACACTGAAGCTTTCTTT.

The chain carries TRBV11-2 and TRBJ2-1; no definite D call. Germline V gene data show CDR1 as SGHAT and CDR2 as FQNNGV. The CDR3 length is 16 residues. Deletions cut 8 bases from V and 3 bases from J, with 20 bases between. CDR3 sequence: CASAERFYSLYNEQFF. The CDR3 region has the DNA TGTGCCAGCGCGGAACGGTTCTACTCACTCTACAATGAGCAGTTCTTC.

This chain joins TRBV19 and TRBJ1-5, with D possibly being TRBD1 (5 bases). V lost 1 base, J lost 2 bases, and 12 bases lay in between. The germline CDR1 and CDR2 sequences are LNHDA and SQIVND (reference sequence). The CDR3 sequence is 16 residues long. CDR3 coding DNA: TGTGCCAGTAGTATAGGCAGGGCTTCCGGCAATCAGCCCCAGCATTTT. It translates to CASSIGRASGNQPQHF.

The chain links TRBV11-2 to TRBJ1-6; 10 positions match TRBD1. This CDR3 has 16 residues. Germline-derived CDR1 and CDR2 are SGHAT and FQNNGV. V shed 5 bases, J shed 8 bases, and the junction held 9 bases outside the gene matches. The CDR3 loop reads CASSRDGTGVYSPLHF. The CDR3 DNA sequence: TGTGCCAGCAGCCGGGACGGGACAGGGGTTTATTCACCCCTCCACTTT.

The sample holds a few counts of this clone. The rearrangement joins TRBV28 to TRBJ2-3, with D possibly being TRBD2 (6 bases). CDR3 size: 14 residues. Trimming took off 3 bases at V and 1 base at J, with 8 bases between the two ends. Per germline, CDR1 MDHEN and CDR2 SYDVKM. The DNA for the CDR3 is TGTGCCAGCAGTTTTTTAGCGGGCACAGATACGCAGTATTTT. Amino acid sequence: CASSFLAGTDTQYF.

The chain recombines TRBV5-1 with TRBJ2-3; TRBD2 matches 7 bases. V trimming: 4 bases; J trimming: 4 bases; junction bases outside the gene matches: 6. The CDR3 consists of 14 residues. Germline values: CDR1 SGHRS, CDR2 YFSETQ. As DNA, the CDR3 is TGCGCCAGCAGCGCCGGGACTACGTCAGATACGCAGTATTTT. This gives the protein CASSAGTTSDTQYF.

The chain is built from TRBV6-4 and TRBJ2-2; D is ambiguous. In germline, CDR1 is MRHNA, CDR2 SNTAGT. The V end was cut by 2 bases, the J end by 1 base, with 5 bases between. The CDR3 loop spans 14 amino acids. The CDR3 loop is CASSDSWNTGELFF. The CDR3, as DNA: TGTGCCAGCAGTGACAGCTGGAACACCGGGGAGCTGTTTTTT.